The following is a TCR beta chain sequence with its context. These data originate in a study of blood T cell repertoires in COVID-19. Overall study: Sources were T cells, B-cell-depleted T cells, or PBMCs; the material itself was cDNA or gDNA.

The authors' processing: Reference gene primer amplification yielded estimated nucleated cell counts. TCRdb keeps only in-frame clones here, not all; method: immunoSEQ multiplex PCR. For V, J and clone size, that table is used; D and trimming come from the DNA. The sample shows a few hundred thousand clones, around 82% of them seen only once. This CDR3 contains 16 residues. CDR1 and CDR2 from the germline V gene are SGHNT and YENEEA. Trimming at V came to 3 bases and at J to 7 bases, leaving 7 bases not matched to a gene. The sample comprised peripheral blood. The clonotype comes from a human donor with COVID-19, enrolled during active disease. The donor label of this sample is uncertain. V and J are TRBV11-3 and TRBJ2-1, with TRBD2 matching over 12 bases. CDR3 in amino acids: CASSFGTSGRSNEQFF. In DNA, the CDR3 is TGTGCCAGCAGCTTCGGAACTAGCGGGAGGTCAAATGAGCAGTTCTTC. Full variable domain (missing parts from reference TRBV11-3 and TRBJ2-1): EAGVVQSPRYKIIEKKQPVAFWCNPISGHNTLYWYLQNLGQGPELLIRYENEEAVDDSQLPKDRFSAERLKGVDSTLKIQPAELGDSAVYLCASSFGTSGRSNEQFFGPGTRLTVL.